Each of the 21 T cell receptor beta chains below was sequenced from the same sample in a study of blood T cells in healthy people across ages. Next came a second PCR, run for about 7 to 12 cycles, which used a sample-barcoded 5' primer along with a J-beta primer mix. TCRdb fed the 5' RACE reads into MiXCR, producing one record per CDR3 protein. The profile shows about 1 million distinct CDR3 sequences, more than 40% of them singletons. The sequencing sample was made of blood. These receptors originate from a woman aged 55-70 years in good health.

The rearrangement uses TRBV20-1 and TRBJ1-2; D call uncertain. Trimming stripped 3 bases from V and 6 bases from J, with 14 bases between. Per germline, CDR1 DFQATT and CDR2 SNEGSKA (reference sequence). The CDR3 length is 13 residues. The CDR3 DNA reads TGCAGTGCTAGCACCGACACTATAGATGGCTACACCTTC. Its protein product is CSASTDTIDGYTF.

The chain recombines TRBV11-2 with TRBJ2-1, with 15 bases matching TRBD2. The better agreement between TRBJ2-7 and the DNA end casts doubt on the J call. The CDR3 consists of 19 residues. Germline CDR1 is SGHAT and CDR2 is FQNNGV. The CDR3 DNA is TGTGCCAGCAGCTTAGGGCGGACTAGCGGGAGGGTAACCTACAATGAGCAGTACTTC. Encoded protein: CASSLGRTSGRVTYNEQYF.

This clonotype has just one count. The J gene is TRBJ2-1, the V gene TRBV9; 9 bases match TRBD2. The germline CDR1 and CDR2 sequences are SGDLS and YYNGEE. The CDR3 runs to 16 residues. The ends lost 7 bases at V and 2 bases at J; junction bases unmatched: 10. Written as DNA, the CDR3 is TGTGCCAGCGCTCCGGGCCTAGCGGGGCCCTACAATGAGCAGTTCTTC. Translated, it gives CASAPGLAGPYNEQFF.

This sequence joins TRBV20-1 and TRBJ2-7; the D is unclear. The J call is doubtful: the DNA matches TRBJ2-5 better. The V gene's germline CDR1 is DFQATT and CDR2 SNEGSKA (reference sequence). CDR3 length: 13 residues. DNA of the CDR3: TGCAGTGCTAGCTGGCTCCCGTGGGAGACCCAGTACTTC. Protein: CSASWLPWETQYF.

V is TRBV9 and J is TRBJ1-5; 11 nucleotides align to TRBD1. The CDR3 totals 15 residues. V trimming: 2 bases; J trimming: 6 bases; junction bases outside the gene matches: 4. Germline V CDR1 and CDR2: SGDLS, YYNGEE. The CDR3 spells CASSVGQGGGQPQHF. The CDR3 DNA sequence: TGTGCCAGCAGCGTGGGACAGGGGGGAGGTCAGCCCCAGCATTTT.

The sample holds a few counts of this clonotype. The chain links TRBV20-1 to TRBJ2-3, with D tentatively TRBD2 (5 bases). The CDR3 loop spans 14 amino acids. V was trimmed by 1 base and J by 2 bases, leaving 10 bases between them. Germline CDR1 is DFQATT and CDR2 is SNEGSKA (reference sequence). The CDR3 region is CSARAPSFTDTQYF. The CDR3 region has the DNA TGCAGTGCTAGAGCCCCTAGCTTCACAGATACGCAGTATTTT.

This chain connects TRBV15 to TRBJ2-1, with 8 bases aligning to TRBD1. V was pared by 1 base and J by 5 bases, with 4 bases of the junction left unmatched. Germline CDR1 reads LNHNV; CDR2 reads YYDKDF (reference sequence). The CDR3 totals 15 residues. CDR3 nucleotides: TGTGCCACCAGCAGAGGAGGACAGGGACACAATGAGCAGTTCTTC. Translating it yields CATSRGGQGHNEQFF.

This chain joins TRBV7-3 and TRBJ2-3; the match to TRBD2 covers 7 bases. V was pared by 3 bases and J by 3 bases, with 6 bases of the junction left unmatched. The V gene's germline CDR1 is SGHTA and CDR2 FQGTGA. The CDR3 length is 15 residues. CDR3 coding DNA: TGTGCCAGCAGCTTCGGCGGGAGTAGGACAGATACGCAGTATTTT. Amino acid sequence: CASSFGGSRTDTQYF.

The rearrangement links TRBV7-2 to TRBJ2-1; tentative D call: TRBD1 (5 bases). This CDR3 comprises 15 residues. Germline values: CDR1 SGHTA, CDR2 FQGNSA. V shed 3 bases and J shed 4 bases, with 13 bases lying between them. The DNA of the CDR3 is TGTGCCAGCAGCTTCAGCCAGGGAAATTACAATGAGCAGTTCTTC. Translating it yields CASSFSQGNYNEQFF. Variable domain in full (rest from reference TRBV7-2 and TRBJ2-1): GAGVSQSPSNKVTEKGKDVELRCDPISGHTALYWYRQSLGQGLEFLIYFQGNSAPDKSGLPSDRFSAERTGGSVSTLTIQRTQQEDSAVYLCASSFSQGNYNEQFFGPGTRLTVL.

This clonotype was counted only a few times. This chain links TRBV29-1 with TRBJ2-3; D gene ambiguous. Germline values: CDR1 SQVTM, CDR2 ANQGSEA. The CDR3 has 12 residues. Trimming cost V 0 bases and J 6 bases, with 7 bases left between them. The CDR3 sequence is CSVEELLDTQYF. The DNA of the CDR3 is TGCAGCGTTGAAGAGTTGTTGGATACGCAGTATTTT.

V is TRBV10-3 and J is TRBJ2-7; D unclear. Germline assignment: CDR1 ENHRY and CDR2 SYGVKD. The CDR3 contains 13 residues. V was shortened by 6 bases and J by 4 bases, with 13 bases between the two germline ends. The CDR3 reads CAIREIDRYEQYF. Written as DNA, the CDR3 is TGTGCCATCAGGGAGATAGACCGGTACGAGCAGTACTTC.

The chain employs TRBV20-1 and TRBJ1-2; D perhaps matches TRBD1 (5 bases). Germline V gene data show CDR1 as DFQATT and CDR2 as SNEGSKA (reference sequence). The V end was cut by 5 bases, the J end by 5 bases, with 12 bases between. The length of the CDR3 is 12 residues. The CDR3 DNA reads TGCAGTGCTGCGGGGCAGGATTATGGCTACACCTTC. It encodes CSAAGQDYGYTF.

The chain joins TRBV12-3 or TRBV12-4 to TRBJ2-1; D is undetermined. The CDR3 consists of 14 residues. Deletions cut 5 bases from V and 10 bases from J, with 18 bases between. In nucleotides, the CDR3 is TGTGCCAGCAGTGACCCCAAAGTCACCTACGAGCAGTTCTTC. Its protein product is CASSDPKVTYEQFF.

The rearrangement joins TRBV7-9 to TRBJ2-1; 7 bases align to TRBD2. The germline CDR1 and CDR2 sequences are SEHNR and FQNEAQ (reference sequence). With V trimmed by 1 base and J by 10 bases, 10 bases remained unmatched. The CDR3 contains 15 residues. CDR3 nucleotide sequence: TGTGCCAGCAGCTTAGAAACGGGTGGGGGGGTGGAGCAGTTCTTC. Translated, it gives CASSLETGGGVEQFF.

The chain is built from TRBV27 and TRBJ1-2, with no clear D. Germline values: CDR1 MNHEY, CDR2 SMNVEV (reference sequence). With 7 bases removed from V and 5 bases from J, the gap between germline ends came to 8 bases. The CDR3 consists of 11 residues. DNA for the CDR3: TGTGCCAGCACGGATGGGTATGGCTACACCTTC. It specifies CASTDGYGYTF.

Written as DNA, the CDR3 is TGCGCCAGCAGCTTGGACGGCCGTGGGGGTCCCTCCACAGATACGCAGTATTTT. Translation gives CASSLDGRGGPSTDTQYF. This chain connects TRBV5-1 to TRBJ2-3; TRBD1 or TRBD2 may be the D gene (5 bases each). V was cut by 0 bases and J by 2 bases, with 19 bases left in between. CDR1 SGHRS and CDR2 YFSETQ come from the germline V gene. CDR3 length: 18 amino acids. The variable domain in full, completed from reference TRBV5-1 and TRBJ2-3, reads KAGVTQTPRYLIKTRGQQVTLSCSPISGHRSVSWYQQTPGQGLQFLFEYFSETQRNKGNFPGRFSGRQFSNSRSEMNVSTLELGDSALYLCASSLDGRGGPSTDTQYFGPGTRLTVL.

Only a few counts were recorded for this clonotype. The rearrangement links TRBV20-1 to TRBJ2-7, with 9 bases matching TRBD1. The CDR3 is made up of 15 amino acids. Germline loops: CDR1 DFQATT, CDR2 SNEGSKA (reference sequence). The V gene end was trimmed by 2 bases and the J gene end by 3 bases; junction bases not matched to a gene: 8. The CDR3 DNA follows: TGCAGTGCTAGAAAACCGGGACAGGGAGGCTACGAGCAGTACTTC. As protein: CSARKPGQGGYEQYF.

This clonotype was seen a handful of times. J is TRBJ2-1 and V is TRBV20-1, with 11 positions matching TRBD2. The CDR3 contains 17 residues. Losses at the gene ends were 4 bases for V and 0 bases for J; bases not matched to a gene: 8. Germline values: CDR1 DFQATT, CDR2 SNEGSKA (reference sequence). This CDR3 reads CSAMPLAGGYSYNEQFF. CDR3 DNA: TGCAGTGCTATGCCCCTAGCGGGAGGTTACTCCTACAATGAGCAGTTCTTC.

About this clonotype: It is unclear where the CDR3 begins or ends on the DNA, so no DNA is shown, and the CDR3 is as TCRdb lists it. The chain has TRBV12-3 or TRBV12-4 and TRBJ2-4; the DNA was not used to check the table's D call, TRBD2. The CDR3 is 24 residues long, counting both termini. This CDR3 is CASSSAGGYNEQFFGPGTHSHQYF.

The chain uses TRBV5-6 and TRBJ2-7, with D maybe TRBD2 (8 bases). The CDR3 sequence is 16 residues long. V shed 4 bases and J shed 2 bases, with 19 bases lying between them. Germline CDR1 reads SGHDT; CDR2 reads YYEEEE. This CDR3 reads CASSPGGGRLTYEQYF. CDR3 DNA: TGTGCCAGCAGCCCGGGAGGGGGCCGGCTTACCTACGAGCAGTACTTC.

The chain links TRBV25-1 to TRBJ1-2, with 9 bases matching TRBD1. Germline CDR1 reads MGHDK; CDR2 reads SYGVNS. The CDR3 length is 16 residues. The V and J ends lost 2 bases and 2 bases, in that order; junction bases with no gene match: 6. As DNA, the CDR3 is TGTGCCAGCAGTGAAGAAAGGGGACAGGGAAACTATGGCTACACCTTC. Encoded protein: CASSEERGQGNYGYTF.